This T cell receptor beta chain stems from a study of radiotherapy plus CTLA-4 blockade in lung cancer (dated by TCRdb to the late 2010s). Notes on the research overall: Among the enrolled patients, approximately 18% had an objective response, and 31% reached disease control.

Turning to this clone: Its specific antigen is unknown. Base quality data are lacking; no much larger clone is found one base away.

General conclusions and limits of the study: The strongest predictors of response, as reported, were early dynamic changes in blood T cell clones along with a rise in serum interferon-beta after radiation. TCR clones derived from tumors expanded in peripheral blood after treatment with radiotherapy and ipilimumab.

Library prep was done by the immunoSEQ multiplex PCR assay. TCRdb mirrors the immuneACCESS table, restricted to in-frame sequences. Some clones are absent from its copies; in checked studies, under half trace to an unresolved V gene, and the reason for the others is unknown. Here the sample has about 45,000 clones; roughly 76% occur a single time. Roughly 4% of the sample rests with the top ten. Here V drops 3 bases and J drops 2 bases, and the junction holds 5 bases not matched to any gene. CDR1 and CDR2, looked up from the germline V gene, are LGHNA and YNFKEQ. The CDR3 sequence holds 16 residues, the cysteine and phenylalanine included. The sequence is cut down to CDR3 DNA, 48 bases in frame from base 1. The study evaluated CTLA-4 blockade (ipilimumab) given together with focal radiation therapy in patients who had chemo-refractory metastatic non-small-cell lung cancer.

In this chain, TRBV4-2 is recombined with TRBJ1-5, with 9 central nucleotides matching TRBD1. Source: peripheral blood, taken from a patient treated with radiotherapy plus ipilimumab. This receptor was taken from a human donor with non-small cell lung cancer who had a complete response to radiotherapy plus ipilimumab. The encoded CDR3 is CASSQRQGVGNQPQHF. The bases read TGTGCCAGCAGCCAGCGACAGGGGGTAGGCAATCAGCCCCAGCATTTT.